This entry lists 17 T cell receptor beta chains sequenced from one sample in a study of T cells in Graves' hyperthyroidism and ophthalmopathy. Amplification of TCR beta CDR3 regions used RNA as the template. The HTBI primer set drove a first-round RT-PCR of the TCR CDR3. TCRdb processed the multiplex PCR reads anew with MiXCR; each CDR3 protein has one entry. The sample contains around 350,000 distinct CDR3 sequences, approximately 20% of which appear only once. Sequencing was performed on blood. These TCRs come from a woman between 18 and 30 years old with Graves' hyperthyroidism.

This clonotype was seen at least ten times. The chain's CDR3 is CATLTGGTEAFF. DNA for the CDR3: TGTGCCACCCTTACAGGGGGCACTGAAGCTTTCTTT. The chain couples TRBV28 to TRBJ1-1; 8 nucleotides agree with TRBD1. Germline CDR1 reads MDHEN; CDR2 reads SYDVKM. There are 12 residues in the CDR3. J was trimmed by 4 bases and V by 10 bases; bases with no gene match: 5.

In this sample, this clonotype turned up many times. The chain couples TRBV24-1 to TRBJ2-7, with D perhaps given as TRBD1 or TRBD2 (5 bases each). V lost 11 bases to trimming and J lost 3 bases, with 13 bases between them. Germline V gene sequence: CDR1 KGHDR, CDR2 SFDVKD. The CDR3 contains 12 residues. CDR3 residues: CAITGTIYEQYF. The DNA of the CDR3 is TGTGCCATAACCGGGACCATCTACGAGCAGTACTTC.

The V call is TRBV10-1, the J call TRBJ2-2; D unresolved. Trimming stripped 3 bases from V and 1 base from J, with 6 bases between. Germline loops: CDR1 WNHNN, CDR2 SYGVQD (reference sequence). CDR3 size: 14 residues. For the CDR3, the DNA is TGCGCCAGCAGTGACCCGGGGAACACCGGGGAGCTGTTTTTT. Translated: CASSDPGNTGELFF.

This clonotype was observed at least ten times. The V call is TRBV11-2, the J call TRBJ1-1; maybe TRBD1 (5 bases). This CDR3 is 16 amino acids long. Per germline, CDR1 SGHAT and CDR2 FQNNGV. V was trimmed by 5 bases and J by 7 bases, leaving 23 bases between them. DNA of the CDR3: TGTGCCAGCAGCCCCCTCCGGGACCTTTACGGGGGTGAAGCTTTCTTT. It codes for CASSPLRDLYGGEAFF.

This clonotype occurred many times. The CDR3 DNA follows: TGCGCCAGCAGCGTAAGGACGGTCGAAGCGGGCGAAGCTTTCTTT. Its translation: CASSVRTVEAGEAFF. The rearrangement links TRBV5-1 to TRBJ1-1; D is uncertain. Germline CDR1 is SGHRS and CDR2 is YFSETQ. CDR3 length: 15 amino acids. V lost 4 bases and J lost 8, with 21 bases in between.

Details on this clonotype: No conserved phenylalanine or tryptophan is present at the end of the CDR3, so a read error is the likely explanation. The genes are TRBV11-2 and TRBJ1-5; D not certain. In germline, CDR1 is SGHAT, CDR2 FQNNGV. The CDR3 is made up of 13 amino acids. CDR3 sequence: CASRLDPNQPQHY. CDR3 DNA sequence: TGTGCCAGCAGGTTAGACCCTAATCAGCCCCAGCATTAT.

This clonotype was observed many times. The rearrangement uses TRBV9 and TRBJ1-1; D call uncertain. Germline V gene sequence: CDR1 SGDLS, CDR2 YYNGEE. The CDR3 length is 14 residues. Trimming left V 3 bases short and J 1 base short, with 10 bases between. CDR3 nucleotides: TGTGCCAGCAGCGAAGGACCCCAGAACACTGAAGCTTTCTTT. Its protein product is CASSEGPQNTEAFF.

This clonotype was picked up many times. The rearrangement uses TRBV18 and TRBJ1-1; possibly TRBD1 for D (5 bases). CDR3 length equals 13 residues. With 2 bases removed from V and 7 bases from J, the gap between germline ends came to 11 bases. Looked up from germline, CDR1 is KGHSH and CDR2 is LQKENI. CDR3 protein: CASSPVGQSEAFF. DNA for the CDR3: TGTGCCAGCTCACCAGTCGGACAAAGTGAAGCTTTCTTT.

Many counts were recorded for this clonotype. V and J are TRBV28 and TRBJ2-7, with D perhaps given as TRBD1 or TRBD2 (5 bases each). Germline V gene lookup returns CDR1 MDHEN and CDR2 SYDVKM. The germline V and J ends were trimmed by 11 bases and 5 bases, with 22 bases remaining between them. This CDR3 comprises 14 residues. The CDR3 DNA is TGTGCCTGCACAGGCACAACGGGGTCCGACGAGCAGTACTTC. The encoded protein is CACTGTTGSDEQYF.

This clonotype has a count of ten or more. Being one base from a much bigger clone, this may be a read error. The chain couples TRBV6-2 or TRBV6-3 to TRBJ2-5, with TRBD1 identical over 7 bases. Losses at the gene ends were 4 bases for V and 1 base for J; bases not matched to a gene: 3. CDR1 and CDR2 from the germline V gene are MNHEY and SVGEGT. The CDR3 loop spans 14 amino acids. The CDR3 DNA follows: TGTGCCAGCAGTTTTACAGGGGTCCAAGAGACCCAGTACTTC. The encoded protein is CASSFTGVQETQYF.

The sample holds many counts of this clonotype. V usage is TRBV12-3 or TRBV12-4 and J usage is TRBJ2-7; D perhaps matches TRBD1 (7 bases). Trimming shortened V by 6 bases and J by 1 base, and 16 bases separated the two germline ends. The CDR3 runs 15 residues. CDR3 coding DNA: TGTGCCAGCAGCCTCCAGGGGGGACAGTCCTACGAGCAGTACTTC. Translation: CASSLQGGQSYEQYF.

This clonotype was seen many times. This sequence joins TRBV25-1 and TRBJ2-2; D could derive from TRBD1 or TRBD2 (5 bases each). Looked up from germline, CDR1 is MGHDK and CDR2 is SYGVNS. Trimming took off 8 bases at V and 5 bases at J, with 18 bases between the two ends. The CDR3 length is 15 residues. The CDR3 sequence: CASSRQWGMTGELFF. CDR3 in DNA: TGTGCCAGCTCGAGGCAGTGGGGGATGACCGGGGAGCTGTTTTTT. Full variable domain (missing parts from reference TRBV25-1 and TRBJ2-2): EADIYQTPRYLVIGTGKKITLECSQTMGHDKMYWYQQDPGMELHLIHYSYGVNSTEKGDLSSESTVSRIRTEHFPLTLESARPSHTSQYLCASSRQWGMTGELFFGEGSRLTVL.

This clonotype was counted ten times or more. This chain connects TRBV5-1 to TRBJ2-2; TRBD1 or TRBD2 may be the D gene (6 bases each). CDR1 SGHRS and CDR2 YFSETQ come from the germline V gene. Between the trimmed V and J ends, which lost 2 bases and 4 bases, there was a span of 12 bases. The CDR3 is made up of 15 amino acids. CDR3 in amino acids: CASSFGGTSTGELFF. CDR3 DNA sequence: TGCGCCAGCAGCTTCGGAGGGACATCCACCGGGGAGCTGTTTTTT.

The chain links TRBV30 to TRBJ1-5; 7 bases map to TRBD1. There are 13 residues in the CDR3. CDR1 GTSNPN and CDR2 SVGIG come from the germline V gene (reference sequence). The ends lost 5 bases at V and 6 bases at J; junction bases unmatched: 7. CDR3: CAWSEGAGQPQHF. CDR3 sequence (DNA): TGTGCCTGGTCGGAGGGGGCAGGTCAGCCCCAGCATTTT.

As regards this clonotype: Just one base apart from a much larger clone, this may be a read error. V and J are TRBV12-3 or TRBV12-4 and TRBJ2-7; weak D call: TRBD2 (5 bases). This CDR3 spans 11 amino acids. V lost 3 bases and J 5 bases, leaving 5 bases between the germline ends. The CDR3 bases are TGTGCCAGCAGTTTTAGCGACGAGCAGTACTTC. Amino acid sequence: CASSFSDEQYF.

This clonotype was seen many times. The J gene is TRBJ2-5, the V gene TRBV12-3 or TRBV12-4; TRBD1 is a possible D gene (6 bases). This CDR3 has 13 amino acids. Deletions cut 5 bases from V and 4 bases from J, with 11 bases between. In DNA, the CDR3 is TGTGCCAGCAGTATACAGGGAGTAGAGACCCAGTACTTC. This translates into CASSIQGVETQYF.

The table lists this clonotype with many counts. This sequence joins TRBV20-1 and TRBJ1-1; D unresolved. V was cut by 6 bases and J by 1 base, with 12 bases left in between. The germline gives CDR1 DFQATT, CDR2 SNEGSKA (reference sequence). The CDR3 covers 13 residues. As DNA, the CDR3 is TGCAGTGCCCTCAAAGGGAGGAACACTGAAGCTTTCTTT. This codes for CSALKGRNTEAFF.